A single TCR beta chain is shown here with its context. These data come from a study of T-cell memory formation after mild COVID-19. Study information: For the most part, TCR clusters were specific to one donor.

Each CDR3 protein is one row after TCRdb ran MiXCR on the 5' RACE reads. The table includes 910 or so distinct CDR3 sequences, roughly 48% detected once. V gave up 2 bases and J gave up 7 bases, with 6 bases separating them. Per the germline V gene, CDR1 is DFQATT and CDR2 is SNEGSKA (reference sequence). The CDR3 consists of 12 residues. The chain employs TRBV20-1 and TRBJ1-6; D possibly corresponds to TRBD1 (6 bases). Sequenced input: PBMCs or a T cell subset sorted from them (not recorded which). The origin of this receptor is an adult who had mild COVID-19 (a few samples of this study predate the infection). Cell type and time point are not known. The CDR3 loop reads CSARRGNSPLHF. In DNA, the CDR3 is TGCAGTGCTAGAAGGGGGAATTCACCCCTCCACTTT.